These T cell receptor beta chains were read from a single sample in a study of CD8+ T cells in alopecia areata. Here immunoSEQ multiplex PCR was the method, and the copy in TCRdb shows in-frame clones only, minus some. The sample records 100,000 to 150,000 clones, 35% to 40% being singletons. Specimen: CD4+ T cells sorted from blood. These TCRs come from a human donor with alopecia areata. The CDR3 runs from the conserved cysteine through the conserved F or W. The D gene is left open where the match is weak. Clone size appears in some rows only: once, few, many, or a class for an expanded clone.

v_gene: TRBV28; j_gene: TRBJ2-3; abundance: few; d_gene: .; CDR3aa: CASSFRNRADTQYF; CDR3nt: TGTGCCAGCAGCTTTCGCAACAGGGCCGATACGCAGTATTTT
v_gene: TRBV30; j_gene: TRBJ2-5; abundance: .; d_gene: TRBD2; CDR3aa: CAWSRGVAGETQYF; CDR3nt: TGTGCCTGGAGCCGTGGGGTAGCGGGGGAGACCCAGTACTTC
v_gene: TRBV29-1; j_gene: TRBJ2-1; abundance: few; d_gene: .; CDR3aa: CSVDSGGGNEQFF; CDR3nt: TGCAGCGTTGACAGCGGAGGCGGAAATGAGCAGTTCTTC
v_gene: TRBV4-1; j_gene: TRBJ1-2; abundance: .; d_gene: .; CDR3aa: CASSQVLRQRGSYTF; CDR3nt: TGCGCCAGCAGCCAAGTGCTCAGGCAACGAGGGAGCTACACCTTC
v_gene: TRBV7-9; j_gene: TRBJ2-2; abundance: .; d_gene: .; CDR3aa: CASSLAYGSGELFF; CDR3nt: TGTGCCAGCAGCTTAGCTTATGGCTCCGGGGAGCTGTTTTTT
v_gene: TRBV5-4; j_gene: TRBJ2-1; abundance: .; d_gene: .; CDR3aa: CASSLDPQTYNEQFF; CDR3nt: TGTGCCAGCAGCTTGGACCCTCAAACCTACAATGAGCAGTTCTTC
v_gene: TRBV29-1; j_gene: TRBJ1-1; abundance: .; d_gene: .; CDR3aa: CSVQGTGNTEAFF; CDR3nt: TGCAGCGTTCAAGGGACGGGGAACACTGAAGCTTTCTTT
v_gene: TRBV5-4; j_gene: TRBJ2-1; abundance: .; d_gene: .; CDR3aa: CASSTMGGQGNEQFF; CDR3nt: TGTGCCAGCAGCACGATGGGGGGGCAGGGTAATGAGCAGTTCTTC
v_gene: TRBV29-1; j_gene: TRBJ2-2; abundance: .; d_gene: TRBD1; CDR3aa: CSVGVRTGFNTGELFF; CDR3nt: TGCAGCGTTGGGGTCCGGACAGGGTTTAACACCGGGGAGCTGTTTTTT
v_gene: TRBV4-3; j_gene: TRBJ1-2; abundance: .; d_gene: .; CDR3aa: CASSQDLVGGYGYTF; CDR3nt: TGCGCCAGCAGCCAAGATCTGGTGGGAGGCTATGGCTACACCTTC
v_gene: TRBV18; j_gene: TRBJ2-1; abundance: many; d_gene: .; CDR3aa: CASSEMSRDDEQFF; CDR3nt: TGTGCCAGCTCAGAGATGTCGAGGGACGACGAGCAGTTCTTC
v_gene: TRBV2; j_gene: TRBJ2-1; abundance: .; d_gene: TRBD2; CDR3aa: CASGRSGSYNEQFF; CDR3nt: TGTGCCAGCGGGCGGAGCGGGAGTTACAATGAGCAGTTCTTC
v_gene: TRBV28; j_gene: TRBJ2-7; abundance: few; d_gene: .; CDR3aa: CASSLGPAYEQYF; CDR3nt: TGTGCCAGCAGTTTAGGCCCGGCCTACGAGCAGTACTTC
v_gene: TRBV23-1; j_gene: TRBJ1-5; abundance: .; d_gene: .; CDR3aa: CASSQSTRAADNWQPQHF; CDR3nt: TGCGCCAGCAGTCAATCGACCAGGGCAGCGGACAATTGGCAGCCCCAGCATTTT
v_gene: TRBV6-6; j_gene: TRBJ2-7; abundance: few; d_gene: .; CDR3aa: CASSSPGFYEQYF; CDR3nt: TGTGCCAGCAGTTCTCCGGGGTTCTACGAGCAGTACTTC
v_gene: TRBV15; j_gene: TRBJ2-7; abundance: few; d_gene: TRBD1; CDR3aa: CATSRGGQGFYEQYF; CDR3nt: TGTGCCACCAGCAGAGGAGGACAGGGCTTCTACGAGCAGTACTTC
v_gene: TRBV29-1; j_gene: TRBJ2-3; abundance: few; d_gene: .; CDR3aa: CSVSGLVDTQYF; CDR3nt: TGCAGCGTATCCGGGTTGGTAGATACGCAGTATTTT
v_gene: TRBV19; j_gene: TRBJ2-1; abundance: .; d_gene: TRBD2; CDR3aa: CASSFLAGSNEQFF; CDR3nt: TGTGCCAGTAGTTTCCTAGCGGGGAGCAATGAGCAGTTCTTC
v_gene: TRBV7-3; j_gene: TRBJ2-1; abundance: .; d_gene: .; CDR3aa: CASSLGAAPYNEQFF; CDR3nt: TGTGCCAGCAGCTTAGGAGCGGCCCCCTACAATGAGCAGTTCTTC
v_gene: TRBV14; j_gene: TRBJ1-1; abundance: .; d_gene: .; CDR3aa: CASSQDIRGEAFF; CDR3nt: TGTGCCAGCAGCCAAGATATCCGGGGGGAAGCTTTCTTT
v_gene: TRBV7-2; j_gene: TRBJ2-7; abundance: .; d_gene: .; CDR3aa: CASSSFGDKQYF; CDR3nt: TGTGCCAGCAGCTCCTTTGGGGACAAGCAGTACTTC
v_gene: TRBV5-1; j_gene: TRBJ1-4; abundance: .; d_gene: .; CDR3aa: CASSLEGGGEKLFF; CDR3nt: TGCGCCAGCAGCTTGGAAGGAGGCGGTGAAAAACTGTTTTTT
v_gene: TRBV29-1; j_gene: TRBJ2-1; abundance: few; d_gene: .; CDR3aa: CSVDYTGQFF; CDR3nt: TGCAGCGTTGATTATACAGGGCAGTTCTTC
v_gene: TRBV5-1; j_gene: TRBJ1-2; abundance: .; d_gene: .; CDR3aa: CASSLTDLSYGYTF; CDR3nt: TGCGCCAGCAGCTTGACAGATCTCAGCTATGGCTACACCTTC
v_gene: TRBV5-1; j_gene: TRBJ2-3; abundance: .; d_gene: .; CDR3aa: CASSFRGASTDTQYF; CDR3nt: TGCGCCAGCAGCTTTCGGGGGGCAAGCACAGATACGCAGTATTTT
v_gene: TRBV29-1; j_gene: TRBJ1-1; abundance: .; d_gene: .; CDR3aa: CSVGEERGVAFF; CDR3nt: TGCAGCGTAGGAGAAGAGAGGGGTGTGGCTTTCTTT